One and the same sample provided the 5 T cell receptor beta chains below, sequenced in a study of CD8 T cells in ankylosing spondylitis. General study findings and limits: About eight highly homologous variants made up a TCR beta motif that seemed to typify ankylosing spondylitis blood.

TCRdb called the 5' RACE reads again in MiXCR, with one record for every CDR3 protein. The sample shows 500,000 to 550,000 distinct CDR3 sequences, about 13% of them seen only once. The antigens these receptors bind are not known. Source material: blood, either unsorted or a sorted T cell fraction (not recorded which). Receptors were obtained from a male donor with ankylosing spondylitis.

The chain joins TRBV24-1 to TRBJ1-2; 10 bases align to TRBD1. Trimming took 3 bases from V and 10 from J; bases not matched to a gene: 10. CDR1 and CDR2 (germline): KGHDR, SFDVKD. The length of the CDR3 is 15 residues. This CDR3 is CATSDGVGTGDDYTF. In DNA form, the CDR3 reads TGTGCCACCAGTGATGGGGTAGGGACAGGGGATGACTACACCTTC.

This clonotype was seen repeatedly, ten times or more. The J gene is TRBJ1-3, the V gene TRBV29-1; D call uncertain. The CDR3 runs 12 residues. The germline V and J ends were trimmed by 3 bases and 0 bases, with 3 bases remaining between them. Germline lookup yields CDR1 SQVTM and CDR2 ANQGSEA. Here the CDR3 DNA reads TGCAGCGTTGAGGTCTCTGGAAACACCATATATTTT. This sequence encodes CSVEVSGNTIYF. The complete variable domain, with remaining parts taken from reference TRBV29-1 and TRBJ1-3, reads SAVISQKPSRDICQRGTSLTIQCQVDSQVTMMFWYRQQPGQSLTLIATANQGSEATYESGFVIDKFPISRPNLTFSTLTVSNMSPEDSSIYLCSVEVSGNTIYFGEGSWLTVV.

This chain joins TRBV6-1 and TRBJ1-1, with D possibly matching TRBD1 (5 bases). Per germline, CDR1 MNHNS and CDR2 SASEGT. The ends were cut back, 8 bases at V and 2 bases at J, with 12 bases in the middle. This CDR3 is built from 13 residues. In DNA form, the CDR3 reads TGTGCCAGCCTTCACAGGCAAAACACTGAAGCTTTCTTT. It specifies CASLHRQNTEAFF.

The chain uses TRBV7-2 and TRBJ2-3; D remains unclear. In germline, CDR1 is SGHTA, CDR2 FQGNSA. The CDR3 spans 15 residues. V lost 1 base to trimming and J lost 2 bases, with 10 bases between them. The CDR3 here is CASSLVDLDTDTQYF. CDR3 sequence (DNA): TGTGCCAGCAGCTTAGTCGACCTCGACACAGATACGCAGTATTTT. The variable domain in full, completed from reference TRBV7-2 and TRBJ2-3, reads GAGVSQSPSNKVTEKGKDVELRCDPISGHTALYWYRQSLGQGLEFLIYFQGNSAPDKSGLPSDRFSAERTGGSVSTLTIQRTQQEDSAVYLCASSLVDLDTDTQYFGPGTRLTVL.

This sequence joins TRBV2 and TRBJ2-7, with a tentative D call TRBD2 (6 bases). CDR3 size: 13 residues. The V and J ends lost 10 bases and 4 bases respectively, with 17 bases between them. In germline, CDR1 is SNHLY, CDR2 FYNNEI. CDR3 nucleotide sequence: TGTGCCAACCCGAGGGGACGGGAGTACGAGCAGTACGTC. Translated: CANPRGREYEQYV.